This T cell receptor beta chain was captured by sequencing in a study of Ad26.COV2.S vaccination and SARS-CoV-2 variants. Treatment denoted: 15 to 20 received Ad26.COV2.S at low or high dose, single or two shots; roughly 5 received placebo; per-sample allocation not given. At day 63 after the first vaccine or placebo injection, samples were drawn. Assay used: immunoSEQ multiplex PCR; TCRdb lists only in-frame clones, some missing. The sample holds about 350,000 clones, approximately 85% seen once. The CDR3 has 15 amino acids. Per the germline V gene, CDR1 is MNHEY and CDR2 is SMNVEV (reference sequence). V shed 4 bases and J 5 bases; nucleotides not matched to a gene: 8.

The receptor was isolated from a person aged 18-65 years who received the Ad26.COV2.S COVID-19 vaccine or a placebo. The input for sequencing was peripheral blood, taken in a trial of Ad26.COV2.S vaccine versus placebo. The chain combines TRBV27 with TRBJ1-1; 9 positions match TRBD1. The CDR3 is CASSSPGQGRTEAFF. In nucleotides, the CDR3 is TGTGCCAGCAGTTCACCGGGACAGGGAAGGACTGAAGCTTTCTTT.